This TCR beta chain was observed in a study of response to subunit inactivated influenza vaccine. This clonotype was observed a few times. The J segment lost 8 bases and the V segment lost 2 bases, leaving 8 bases of the junction unmatched. The CDR3 extends over 15 amino acids. MiXCR was run by TCRdb on the RT-PCR reads, yielding one entry per CDR3 protein. The sample holds 450,000 to 550,000 distinct CDR3 sequences, 25% seen once. This clonotype was obtained from a man between 50 and 59 years old who received an inactivated influenza vaccine. The sample in question was CD4+ T cells sorted from PBMCs, obtained more than 4 days after vaccination. The chain uses TRBV12-3 or TRBV12-4 and TRBJ2-1, with 8 bases that match TRBD1. CDR3 bases: TGTGCCAGCAGTTTAATCCAGGGGGCCATCGATGAGCAGTTCTTC. Its protein is CASSLIQGAIDEQFF.